This entry concerns a single T cell receptor beta chain. Its antigen is unknown. TCRdb called the reads again in MiXCR, with one record for every CDR3 protein. The table shows about a million distinct CDR3 sequences, with approximately 31% occurring only once. The CDR3 consists of 18 residues. In germline, CDR1 is WSHSY, CDR2 SAAADI. The junction had 19 bases not matched to a gene; V was cut back by 4 bases and J by 8 bases. The data stem from a study of T cell repertoires in cytomegalovirus infection. Study information: Public signatures in TCR beta pointed to CMV infection and matching HLA type. Study results and limitations: The ex vivo response was dominated by HLA-C-restricted CMV-specific TCR beta clonotypes.

The sequencing used cultured CD8+ T cells from PBMCs, collected from culture after CMV antigen stimulation. The chain is built from TRBV10-2 and TRBJ1-4, with 7 bases matching TRBD1. The TCR was taken from a human donor in good health (CMV status not recorded). Some clones in this sample may be carry-over from other donors' samples. CDR3 sequence reads: CASSATSGTARRGEKLFF. The CDR3 nucleotides are TGCGCCAGCAGTGCCACCTCCGGGACAGCTCGCAGAGGCGAAAAACTGTTTTTT.